This TCR beta chain came from a study of T cell responses to AZD1222 COVID-19 vaccine. Pooling covered second doses at about 4 or about 12 weeks. General observations from the study: The study found vaccine-associated CD4 TCRs spanning spike, dominant at 160-218 and 743-854.

The CDR3 loop spans 19 amino acids. Unmatched junction bases numbered 14, after V lost 5 bases and J lost 5 bases. From germline, CDR1 is SEHNR and CDR2 FQNEAQ (reference sequence). With respect to this clone: What it binds is not known.

The assay was immunoSEQ multiplex PCR, and TCRdb's table has in-frame clones only and misses some. The data contain around 140,000 clones, approximately 91% of them singletons. The sample in question was peripheral blood, obtained 28 days after the second AZD1222 dose. This TCR came from an adult who received the AZD1222 COVID-19 vaccine. The rearrangement uses TRBV7-9 and TRBJ2-2, with 13 bases fitting TRBD2. The CDR3 protein is CASSRNRRSLAGGTGELFF. The CDR3 DNA reads as TGTGCCAGCAGCCGAAACCGAAGATCACTAGCGGGAGGGACCGGGGAGCTGTTTTTT. The full variable domain, completed using reference TRBV7-9 and TRBJ2-2, is DTGVSQNPRHKITKRGQNVTFRCDPISEHNRLYWYRQTLGQGPEFLTYFQNEAQLEKSRLLSDRFSAERPKGSFSTLEIQRTEQGDSAMYLCASSRNRRSLAGGTGELFFGEGSRLTVL.